One sample yielded the 11 T cell receptor beta chains listed below, sequenced in a study of cytomegalovirus exposure and HLA in healthy donors. Primers: 60 Vbeta forward and 13 Jbeta reverse. The table came from immunoSEQ multiplex PCR; TCRdb's copy has only in-frame clones and leaves some out. Here the sample spans 200,000 to 250,000 clones, 70% to 90% being singletons. Material: PBMCs. All receptors come from a man aged 25 to 45 in good health and CMV-seronegative.

This CDR3 is CASSDQTVHQPQHF. In DNA form, the CDR3 reads TGTGCCAGCAGTGACCAGACAGTTCATCAGCCCCAGCATTTT. The chain employs TRBV6-1 and TRBJ1-5; D is perhaps TRBD1 (5 bases). This CDR3 spans 14 amino acids. In germline, CDR1 is MNHNS, CDR2 SASEGT. V lost 3 bases and J lost 5, with 11 bases in between.

This rearrangement joins TRBV19 to TRBJ2-3; D possibly corresponds to TRBD2 (6 bases). Between the trimmed V and J ends, which lost 7 bases and 2 bases, there was a span of 10 bases. Germline V gene data show CDR1 as LNHDA and CDR2 as SQIVND (reference sequence). The CDR3 sequence is 13 residues long. CDR3 nucleotide sequence: TGTGCCAGTAATGGGGGGTACACAGATACGCAGTATTTT. Its translation is CASNGGYTDTQYF. The full variable domain, completed using reference TRBV19 and TRBJ2-3, is DGGITQSPKYLFRKEGQNVTLSCEQNLNHDAMYWYRQDPGQGLRLIYYSQIVNDFQKGDIAEGYSVSREKKESFPLTVTSAQKNPTAFYLCASNGGYTDTQYFGPGTRLTVL.

This clone was picked up one time. DNA of the CDR3: TGTGCCAGCACCACGACCGGGGTCTCCTACAATGAGCAGTTCTTC. Amino acids: CASTTTGVSYNEQFF. The gene calls are TRBV7-9 and TRBJ2-1; a possible D gene is TRBD2 (5 bases). V was pared by 7 bases and J by 0 bases, with 13 bases between. Germline V gene data show CDR1 as SEHNR and CDR2 as FQNEAQ (reference sequence). This CDR3 has 15 residues.

The chain uses TRBV28 and TRBJ1-2; the match to TRBD1 covers 7 bases. This CDR3 contains 14 residues. The V and J ends lost 4 bases and 5 bases, in that order; junction bases with no gene match: 7. CDR1 is MDHEN, CDR2 SYDVKM, per germline. The CDR3 nucleotides read TGTGCCAGCAGTTCCGTGGACAGGAGGTATGGCTACACCTTC. It translates to CASSSVDRRYGYTF.

The V and J genes are TRBV7-9 and TRBJ2-7; 7 nucleotides match TRBD1. Germline values: CDR1 SEHNR, CDR2 FQNEAQ (reference sequence). The CDR3 contains 16 residues. V shed 4 bases, J shed 9 bases, and the junction held 18 bases outside the gene matches. CDR3 nucleotides: TGTGCCAGCAGCTCCTACGGGACAGCCTCCTCGCCCGGGCAGTACTTC. Its protein product is CASSSYGTASSPGQYF.

This clone has more than one count but fewer than ten. V and J are TRBV10-1 and TRBJ2-6; D might be TRBD2 (5 bases). Germline values: CDR1 WNHNN, CDR2 SYGVQD (reference sequence). The CDR3 length is 17 residues. V was trimmed by 1 base and J by 0 bases, leaving 10 bases between them. The CDR3 sequence is CASSEYRDFSGANVLTF. Written as DNA, the CDR3 is TGCGCCAGCAGTGAGTACCGGGATTTCTCTGGGGCCAACGTCCTGACTTTC.

V usage is TRBV19 and J usage is TRBJ1-5; no firm D call. V was cut by 0 bases and J by 2 bases, with 8 bases left in between. CDR3 size: 15 residues. Germline V gene lookup returns CDR1 LNHDA and CDR2 SQIVND (reference sequence). The CDR3 sequence is CASSIDRGGNQPQHF. The CDR3 DNA follows: TGTGCCAGTAGTATAGATCGTGGAGGCAATCAGCCCCAGCATTTT.

V is TRBV7-9 and J is TRBJ1-2; D not certain. The ends were cut back, 6 bases at V and 5 bases at J, with 10 bases in the middle. This CDR3 region has 12 residues. Germline V gives CDR1 SEHNR, CDR2 FQNEAQ (reference sequence). DNA for the CDR3: TGTGCCAGCAGTTCCGGTTTGTATGGCTACACCTTC. This sequence encodes CASSSGLYGYTF.

The CDR3 sequence is CSAPQGNTIYF. In DNA form, the CDR3 reads TGCAGTGCCCCTCAGGGAAACACCATATATTTT. The V call is TRBV20-1, the J call TRBJ1-3; D gene uncertain. Trimming took 6 bases from V and 4 from J, leaving 7 bases between them. The CDR3 contains 11 residues. Germline CDR1 and CDR2: DFQATT and SNEGSKA (reference sequence).

J is TRBJ1-5 and V is TRBV4-2; possibly TRBD1 for D (6 bases). The germline V gene encodes CDR1 LGHNA and CDR2 YNFKEQ. The CDR3 is made up of 15 amino acids. V was shortened by 1 base and J by 3 bases, with 10 bases between the two germline ends. CDR3 nucleotides: TGTGCCAGCAGCCAAGGGACAGCCAACAATCAGCCCCAGCATTTT. Translation: CASSQGTANNQPQHF.

This clone was seen only a few times. This chain links TRBV7-6 with TRBJ1-1, with D hard to call. The CDR3 runs 12 residues. From germline, CDR1 is SGHVS and CDR2 FNYEAQ. The V end lost 5 bases, the J end lost 5 bases, and 9 bases lay between the germline ends. CDR3: CASSQAGTEAFF. DNA for the CDR3: TGTGCCAGCAGCCAGGCGGGGACTGAAGCTTTCTTT.